The 24 T cell receptor beta chains below come from one sample, sequenced in a study of blood T cell repertoires in COVID-19. Assay used: immunoSEQ multiplex PCR; TCRdb lists only in-frame clones, some missing. The sample holds a few hundred thousand clones, roughly 84% seen once. The specimen sequenced was PBMCs or T cells enriched from blood (not recorded which). The receptor source for this set is a young woman who had recovered from COVID-19.

This CDR3 is CASSLFPGQGAGYNEQFF. Written as DNA, the CDR3 is TGCGCCAGCAGCCTTTTCCCGGGACAGGGGGCCGGCTACAATGAGCAGTTCTTC. The V call is TRBV4-3, the J call TRBJ2-1; 12 positions match TRBD1. CDR1 and CDR2 (germline): LGHNA, YSLEER. J lost 3 bases, V lost 4 bases, and 10 bases had no gene match. This CDR3 is 18 amino acids long.

The rearrangement uses TRBV5-8 and TRBJ1-6; D unclear. In germline, CDR1 is SGHTS, CDR2 YDEGEE. The CDR3 totals 16 residues. Trimming cost V 7 bases and J 7 bases, with 21 bases left between them. CDR3 region: CASAATFKMLNSPLHF. The CDR3 DNA follows: TGTGCCAGCGCCGCTACGTTTAAAATGCTGAATTCACCCCTCCACTTT.

V and J are TRBV5-4 and TRBJ1-2; no clear D. The CDR3 covers 16 residues. V was cut by 4 bases and J by 4 bases, with 20 bases left in between. Germline V lookup: CDR1 SGHNT, CDR2 YYREEE (reference sequence). The CDR3 loop reads CASSRAGGGLGYGYTF. In nucleotides, the CDR3 is TGTGCCAGCAGCCGTGCGGGTGGAGGGTTGGGCTATGGCTACACCTTC.

This chain links TRBV5-6 with TRBJ1-4; a possible D gene is TRBD1 (6 bases). The length of the CDR3 is 13 residues. The V gene's germline CDR1 is SGHDT and CDR2 YYEEEE. V was cut by 2 bases and J by 4 bases, with 6 bases left in between. The CDR3 DNA follows: TGTGCCAGCAGCTTACAGGGTAATGAAAAACTGTTTTTT. Its protein product is CASSLQGNEKLFF.

This chain uses TRBV7-9 with TRBJ1-2, with 7 bases identical to TRBD1. This CDR3 region has 14 residues. Germline loops: CDR1 SEHNR, CDR2 FQNEAQ (reference sequence). The V gene end was trimmed by 5 bases and the J gene end by 4 bases; junction bases not matched to a gene: 7. The CDR3 coding sequence is TGTGCCAGCAGCCCAGGGGGAGTCAGCTATGGCTACACCTTC. This translates into CASSPGGVSYGYTF.

CDR3 DNA: TGTGCCAGCAGTTTTCAGGACAGCCGGAACACCATATATTTT. It translates to CASSFQDSRNTIYF. The V gene is TRBV28, the J gene TRBJ1-3, with a tentative D call TRBD1 (6 bases). Trimming took off 3 bases at V and 7 bases at J, with 13 bases between the two ends. Looked up from germline, CDR1 is MDHEN and CDR2 is SYDVKM. The CDR3 runs to 14 residues.

This chain uses TRBV4-1 with TRBJ2-1, with unresolved D. Trimming stripped 0 bases from V and 8 bases from J, with 17 bases between. CDR3 length: 16 amino acids. From germline, CDR1 is MGHRA and CDR2 YSYEKL. CDR3 in DNA: TGCGCCAGCAGCCAAGATCCGCCGGCGTTGGGCGATGAGCAGTTCTTC. Protein: CASSQDPPALGDEQFF.

The sample holds one count of this clone. CDR3 bases: TGTGCCAGCAGCTTGGGGCCCGACAGGGTAGGCGAAAAACTGTTTTTT. The encoded protein is CASSLGPDRVGEKLFF. The chain has TRBV5-6 and TRBJ1-4; 7 bases fit TRBD1. This CDR3 has 16 residues. V lost 0 bases, J lost 8 bases, and 10 bases stayed unmatched. Germline loops: CDR1 SGHDT, CDR2 YYEEEE. Variable domain in full (rest from reference TRBV5-6 and TRBJ1-4): DAGVTQSPTHLIKTRGQQVTLRCSPKSGHDTVSWYQQALGQGPQFIFQYYEEEERQRGNFPDRFSGHQFPNYSSELNVNALLLGDSALYLCASSLGPDRVGEKLFFGSGTQLSVL.

This chain uses TRBV9 with TRBJ1-2; 9 bases are a match to TRBD1. The CDR3 is made up of 14 amino acids. Trimming took 0 bases from V and 6 from J; bases not matched to a gene: 3. CDR1 and CDR2 (germline): SGDLS, YYNGEE. In nucleotides, the CDR3 is TGTGCCAGCAGCGTAGCCGGACAGGGGAATGGCTACACCTTC. Translating gives CASSVAGQGNGYTF.

The chain recombines TRBV7-9 with TRBJ2-3; D is perhaps TRBD1 (5 bases). V gave up 3 bases and J gave up 6 bases, with 16 bases separating them. Germline V gene sequence: CDR1 SEHNR, CDR2 FQNEAQ (reference sequence). CDR3 size: 15 residues. CDR3 DNA sequence: TGTGCCAGCAGCTTTCCCCTCGACCCAGGGGATACGCAGTATTTT. Translating it yields CASSFPLDPGDTQYF.

V usage is TRBV11-2 and J usage is TRBJ2-1; 7 positions match TRBD1. CDR3 length equals 15 residues. Germline trimming cut 6 bases from V and 4 bases from J; bases unmatched to any gene: 9. Germline lookup yields CDR1 SGHAT and CDR2 FQNNGV. CDR3 nucleotide sequence: TGTGCCAGCAGGACCCCGGGACAGCCATACAATGAGCAGTTCTTC. It encodes CASRTPGQPYNEQFF. Complete variable domain (other parts from reference TRBV11-2 and TRBJ2-1): EAGVAQSPRYKIIEKRQSVAFWCNPISGHATLYWYQQILGQGPKLLIQFQNNGVVDDSQLPKDRFSAERLKGVDSTLKIQPAKLEDSAVYLCASRTPGQPYNEQFFGPGTRLTVL.

This rearrangement joins TRBV18 to TRBJ2-1, with TRBD1 matching over 7 bases. CDR3 length: 13 amino acids. The V and J ends lost 6 bases and 9 bases, in that order; junction bases with no gene match: 8. Germline CDR1 KGHSH, CDR2 LQKENI. The CDR3: CASSPPRGLEQFF. The CDR3 coding sequence is TGTGCCAGCTCCCCTCCGAGGGGGCTTGAGCAGTTCTTC.

The J gene is TRBJ1-6, the V gene TRBV5-1; 7 bases match TRBD1. V dropped 4 bases and J dropped 9; count of bases not matched to a gene: 10. This CDR3 region has 15 residues. In germline, CDR1 is SGHRS, CDR2 YFSETQ. The CDR3 DNA is TGCGCCAGCAGCATAGCAGGGGGAAGTGGTTCACCCCTCCACTTT. Its translation: CASSIAGGSGSPLHF.

This clone showed up just once. The V and J genes are TRBV7-9 and TRBJ1-1; 7 nucleotides agree with TRBD1. Trimming cost V 2 bases and J 5 bases; bases outside gene matches: 5. The germline V gene has CDR1 SEHNR and CDR2 FQNEAQ (reference sequence). The CDR3 runs to 14 residues. CDR3 protein: CASSLLQGETEAFF. In nucleotides, the CDR3 is TGTGCCAGCAGCTTACTCCAGGGGGAGACTGAAGCTTTCTTT.

This chain joins TRBV19 and TRBJ2-1, with a possible D match to TRBD2 (6 bases). The CDR3 length is 12 residues. V was cut by 10 bases and J by 7 bases, with 14 bases left in between. CDR1 and CDR2 from the germline V gene are LNHDA and SQIVND (reference sequence). The CDR3 nucleotides are TGTGCCATCAAGTCAAGCGGGAATGAGCAGTTCTTC. This encodes CAIKSSGNEQFF.

The chain joins TRBV5-1 to TRBJ2-7; 7 nucleotides line up with TRBD2. Per germline, CDR1 SGHRS and CDR2 YFSETQ. The CDR3 totals 16 residues. The trim removed 4 bases at V and 0 bases at J, leaving 10 bases unmatched. The CDR3 nucleotides are TGCGCCAGCAGCGAGAGGAGTAGCGGGTACTCCTACGAGCAGTACTTC. This encodes CASSERSSGYSYEQYF.

CDR3 protein: CASSRRRDDAAFF. The CDR3 DNA reads as TGTGCCAGTAGTCGGAGGAGGGATGATGCAGCTTTCTTT. The rearrangement links TRBV19 to TRBJ1-1; D ambiguous. The CDR3 spans 13 residues. V was pared by 5 bases and J by 10 bases, with 17 bases between. CDR1 and CDR2 from the germline V gene are LNHDA and SQIVND (reference sequence).

This chain uses TRBV24-1 with TRBJ2-7; the D gene is possibly TRBD1 (5 bases). Germline CDR1 reads KGHDR; CDR2 reads SFDVKD. This CDR3 region has 14 residues. Trimming pared 7 bases from V and 1 base from J, leaving 13 bases between. CDR3 nucleotide sequence: TGTGCCACCAGCGCGGCGCAGGGATCCTACGAGCAGTACTTC. Protein: CATSAAQGSYEQYF.

This clone was recorded a few times. The chain uses TRBV28 and TRBJ1-4; no definite D call. CDR1 is MDHEN, CDR2 SYDVKM, per germline. V lost 7 bases and J lost 8, with 11 bases in between. There are 12 residues in the CDR3. The CDR3 sequence: CASTLSGEKLFF. The DNA for the CDR3 is TGTGCCAGCACTCTTTCCGGGGAAAAACTGTTTTTT.

V is TRBV2 and J is TRBJ2-1; 11 nucleotides line up with TRBD2. The J segment lost 3 bases and the V segment lost 9 bases, leaving 4 bases of the junction unmatched. CDR1 is SNHLY and CDR2 is FYNNEI in the germline V gene. The length of the CDR3 is 14 residues. The DNA for the CDR3 is TGTGCCAGTAGGCTAGCGGGGGGCTACAATGAGCAGTTCTTC. It yields the protein CASRLAGGYNEQFF.

The chain recombines TRBV25-1 with TRBJ1-1; 7 positions match TRBD1. Germline lookup yields CDR1 MGHDK and CDR2 SYGVNS. There are 15 residues in the CDR3. V lost 6 bases, J lost 1 base, and 8 bases stayed unmatched. CDR3 sequence (DNA): TGTGCCAGCAGCGACCCCCACAGGGGGAACACTGAAGCTTTCTTT. Encoded protein: CASSDPHRGNTEAFF.

This CDR3 reads CASSLMSSYGYTF. In DNA, the CDR3 is TGTGCCAGCAGTTTAATGAGTTCCTATGGCTACACCTTC. This chain joins TRBV12-3 or TRBV12-4 and TRBJ1-2; the D is unclear. Trimming stripped 2 bases from V and 4 bases from J, with 8 bases between. The CDR3 contains 13 residues.

This clone was seen many times. The rearrangement links TRBV28 to TRBJ1-1; TRBD1 matches 7 bases. Germline V lookup: CDR1 MDHEN, CDR2 SYDVKM. The CDR3 consists of 13 residues. Trimming took 5 bases from V and 8 from J; bases not matched to a gene: 8. CDR3 bases: TGTGCCAGCAGTGCCCAGGGACAGAAGGAAGCTTTCTTT. Amino acids: CASSAQGQKEAFF.

The rearrangement uses TRBV30 and TRBJ1-2; D may be TRBD1 (5 bases). CDR3 length equals 16 residues. CDR1 is GTSNPN, CDR2 SVGIG, per germline (reference sequence). Deletions cut 2 bases from V and 5 bases from J, with 21 bases between. The CDR3 loop reads CAWSHPPRVGRYGYTF. Written as DNA, the CDR3 is TGTGCCTGGAGTCACCCCCCCAGGGTAGGACGGTATGGCTACACCTTC.